The 32 T cell receptor beta chains reported below all come from one sample, sequenced in a study of blood T cell repertoires in COVID-19. The repertoire was sequenced with immunoSEQ multiplex PCR; TCRdb's copy has only in-frame clones and lacks some. The sample lists fewer than 70,000 clones, around 86% occurring once. The sequencing input was peripheral blood. The receptors here all came from a man of 80 years or more with acute or convalescent COVID-19.

This chain joins TRBV5-8 and TRBJ1-3; D is possibly TRBD1 (5 bases). V dropped 1 base and J dropped 1 base, with 6 bases sitting between them. CDR1 and CDR2 from the germline V gene are SGHTS and YDEGEE. This CDR3 comprises 14 residues. The CDR3 bases are TGTGCCAGCAGCTTGAGGGGTTCTGGAAACACCATATATTTT. Translated, it gives CASSLRGSGNTIYF. The full variable domain, with the rest looked up from reference TRBV5-8 and TRBJ1-3, is EAGVTQSPTHLIKTRGQQATLRCSPISGHTSVYWYQQALGLGLQFLLWYDEGEERNRGNFPPRFSGRQFPNYSSELNVNALELEDSALYLCASSLRGSGNTIYFGEGSWLTVV.

This clone was seen a few times. The genes are TRBV2 and TRBJ2-5; 7 bases map to TRBD1. Germline CDR1 and CDR2: SNHLY and FYNNEI. This CDR3 region has 15 residues. J lost 0 bases, V lost 4 bases, and 5 bases had no gene match. As DNA, the CDR3 is TGTGCCAGCAGTGGGACAGGAGGATACCAAGAGACCCAGTACTTC. This encodes CASSGTGGYQETQYF.

V usage is TRBV24-1 and J usage is TRBJ2-1; D unclear. The ends were cut back, 2 bases at V and 6 bases at J, with 7 bases in the middle. Germline-derived CDR1 and CDR2 are KGHDR and SFDVKD. This CDR3 has 13 residues. The CDR3 is CATSDSPSNEQFF. CDR3 sequence (DNA): TGTGCCACCAGTGATTCTCCCTCCAATGAGCAGTTCTTC.

The chain has TRBV19 and TRBJ2-7; 9 bases map to TRBD1. This CDR3 has 14 residues. V was pared by 6 bases and J by 2 bases, with 5 bases of the junction left unmatched. CDR1 is LNHDA, CDR2 SQIVND, per germline (reference sequence). The CDR3 DNA reads as TGTGCCAGTAGAACAGGGGGCCTACCCTACGAGCAGTACTTC. It translates to CASRTGGLPYEQYF.

The chain employs TRBV4-2 and TRBJ2-3, with D tentatively TRBD1 (6 bases). The V gene lost 4 bases and the J gene lost 2 bases, with 16 bases spanning the gap. The CDR3 has 16 amino acids. Germline V CDR1 and CDR2: LGHNA, YNFKEQ. This CDR3 is CASSPRGGSPTDTQYF. The CDR3 DNA reads TGTGCCAGCAGCCCGAGAGGGGGTAGCCCCACAGATACGCAGTATTTT.

The rearrangement uses TRBV11-3 and TRBJ2-2, with 7 bases lining up with TRBD2. The CDR3 runs 15 residues. Germline CDR1 SGHNT, CDR2 YENEEA. J gave up 2 bases and V 9 bases, and 9 bases lay outside the gene matches. The CDR3: CASKPAGDNTGELFF. The CDR3 nucleotides read TGTGCCAGTAAGCCGGCGGGAGATAACACCGGGGAGCTGTTTTTT.

Points on this clone: The identical CDR3 is also encoded by other nucleotide sequences in the sample. The chain has TRBV6-1 and TRBJ1-5; D gene unclear. The V end lost 1 base, the J end lost 2 bases, and 9 bases lay between the germline ends. The CDR3 consists of 15 residues. Germline V gene lookup returns CDR1 MNHNS and CDR2 SASEGT. CDR3 DNA: TGTGCCAGCAGTGAAGGGGGAGTTGGCAATCAGCCCCAGCATTTT. This sequence encodes CASSEGGVGNQPQHF.

The genes are TRBV5-6 and TRBJ2-6, with D perhaps matching TRBD1 (6 bases). The germline CDR1 and CDR2 sequences are SGHDT and YYEEEE. The CDR3 contains 15 residues. With 5 bases removed from V and 0 bases from J, the gap between germline ends came to 9 bases. The CDR3 DNA is TGTGCCAGCAGAACAGGGTTCTCTGGGGCCAACGTCCTGACTTTC. It codes for CASRTGFSGANVLTF.

The chain carries TRBV30 and TRBJ1-4; D remains ambiguous. Germline CDR1 GTSNPN, CDR2 SVGIG (reference sequence). V gave up 0 bases and J gave up 5 bases, with 19 bases separating them. There are 17 residues in the CDR3. CDR3 sequence: CAWSVSRGGRANEKLFF. As DNA, the CDR3 is TGTGCCTGGAGTGTATCGCGCGGAGGGAGGGCGAATGAAAAACTGTTTTTT.

This sequence joins TRBV7-2 and TRBJ2-7, with 9 bases lining up with TRBD2. With 5 bases clipped from V and 3 bases from J, the junction kept 8 bases outside the gene matches. Germline loops: CDR1 SGHTA, CDR2 FQGNSA. This CDR3 is 15 amino acids long. The chain's CDR3 is CASSPGTSPRYEQYF. The CDR3 nucleotides are TGTGCCAGCAGCCCGGGGACTAGCCCTCGCTACGAGCAGTACTTC.

This rearrangement joins TRBV7-2 to TRBJ2-5, with TRBD2 identical over 12 bases. J was trimmed by 5 bases and V by 6 bases; bases with no gene match: 7. This CDR3 region has 15 residues. Germline V CDR1 and CDR2: SGHTA, FQGNSA. The CDR3 DNA reads TGTGCCAGCAGACCACCGGGACTAGCGGGTGAGACCCAGTACTTC. It translates to CASRPPGLAGETQYF.

This rearrangement joins TRBV6-1 to TRBJ2-6; the match to TRBD2 covers 7 bases. Germline V lookup: CDR1 MNHNS, CDR2 SASEGT. The CDR3 is 15 amino acids. J gave up 0 bases and V 5 bases, and 1 base lay outside the gene matches. The CDR3 DNA follows: TGTGCCAGCAGTTCGGGGGGCTCTGGGGCCAACGTCCTGACTTTC. Translated: CASSSGGSGANVLTF.

J is TRBJ2-7 and V is TRBV6-5; 7 nucleotides agree with TRBD2. CDR3 length equals 16 residues. V lost 0 bases and J lost 2; bases outside the gene matches: 7. Germline CDR1 MNHEY, CDR2 SVGAGI. Here the CDR3 reads CASSYSQAGPTYEQYF. In DNA, the CDR3 is TGTGCCAGCAGTTACTCGCAAGCGGGACCGACCTACGAGCAGTACTTC.

The chain combines TRBV7-2 with TRBJ2-5, with 9 bases that match TRBD2. Germline CDR1 is SGHTA and CDR2 is FQGNSA. Trimming cost V 1 base and J 5 bases; bases outside gene matches: 11. CDR3 length equals 17 residues. In DNA form, the CDR3 reads TGTGCCAGCAGCTTAGTGGCTTTAGCGGGAGTAGCCGAGACCCAGTACTTC. It codes for CASSLVALAGVAETQYF.

The J gene is TRBJ2-1, the V gene TRBV9; 9 bases line up with TRBD2. The length of the CDR3 is 16 residues. Germline V gene lookup returns CDR1 SGDLS and CDR2 YYNGEE. The J segment lost 4 bases and the V segment lost 0 bases, leaving 5 bases of the junction unmatched. CDR3 sequence: CASSVVGLAGYNEQFF. The CDR3 nucleotides read TGTGCCAGCAGCGTAGTTGGGCTAGCGGGGTACAATGAGCAGTTCTTC. Using reference TRBV9 and TRBJ2-1 for the parts outside the CDR3, the full variable domain is DSGVTQTPKHLITATGQRVTLRCSPRSGDLSVYWYQQSLDQGLQFLIQYYNGEERAKGNILERFSAQQFPDLHSELNLSSLELGDSALYFCASSVVGLAGYNEQFFGPGTRLTVL.

The rearrangement joins TRBV7-8 to TRBJ1-5; possible D gene TRBD1, 6 bases. Trimming left V 5 bases short and J 6 bases short, with 11 bases between. The germline V gene has CDR1 SGHVS and CDR2 FQNEAQ. This CDR3 contains 13 residues. The CDR3 DNA follows: TGTGCCAGCAGCCCATTGGGGGCTCAGCCCCAGCATTTT. It yields the protein CASSPLGAQPQHF.

The rearrangement links TRBV5-1 to TRBJ2-6; D unclear. Per germline, CDR1 SGHRS and CDR2 YFSETQ. The CDR3 is made up of 16 amino acids. Trimming stripped 1 base from V and 2 bases from J, with 10 bases between. The CDR3 DNA follows: TGCGCCAGCAGCTTGAACCCAGGAACTGGGGCCAACGTCCTGACTTTC. Its protein product is CASSLNPGTGANVLTF. The whole variable domain, remainder taken from reference TRBV5-1 and TRBJ2-6, is KAGVTQTPRYLIKTRGQQVTLSCSPISGHRSVSWYQQTPGQGLQFLFEYFSETQRNKGNFPGRFSGRQFSNSRSEMNVSTLELGDSALYLCASSLNPGTGANVLTFGAGSRLTVL.

There are a few counts of this clone. The genes are TRBV10-2 and TRBJ1-5; D is possibly TRBD1 (6 bases). Per the germline V gene, CDR1 is WSHSY and CDR2 is SAAADI. Trimming removed 4 bases from V and 5 bases from J, with 9 bases in between. The CDR3 is 13 amino acids. The chain's CDR3 is CASSGQADQPQHF. The CDR3 coding sequence is TGCGCCAGCAGTGGACAGGCGGATCAGCCCCAGCATTTT.

This chain links TRBV10-2 with TRBJ2-7; a weak D match, TRBD1 (6 bases). The CDR3 is 13 residues long. V lost 2 bases and J 3 bases, leaving 8 bases between the germline ends. CDR1 and CDR2 (germline): WSHSY, SAAADI. The CDR3 sequence: CASSETGYYEQYF. The CDR3 DNA follows: TGCGCCAGCAGTGAGACAGGGTACTACGAGCAGTACTTC.

The J gene is TRBJ2-7, the V gene TRBV6-7, with 7 bases that match TRBD1. TRBV6-7 is marked as an open reading frame, function uncertain. The J segment lost 0 bases and the V segment lost 7 bases, leaving 12 bases of the junction unmatched. CDR3 length: 16 residues. The CDR3 is CASNPTGTDSSYEQYF. The CDR3 coding sequence is TGTGCCAGCAACCCCACCGGGACAGACAGCTCCTACGAGCAGTACTTC.

J is TRBJ2-7 and V is TRBV19; 8 bases fit TRBD1. V shed 5 bases, J shed 2 bases, and the junction held 5 bases outside the gene matches. This CDR3 region has 14 residues. The germline CDR1 and CDR2 sequences are LNHDA and SQIVND (reference sequence). CDR3 region: CASSYTGGTYEQYF. The CDR3 coding sequence is TGTGCCAGTAGTTATACAGGGGGAACCTACGAGCAGTACTTC.

The chain joins TRBV7-2 to TRBJ2-2; D ambiguous. CDR1 is SGHTA and CDR2 is FQGNSA in the germline V gene. Trimming stripped 1 base from V and 0 bases from J, with 6 bases between. This CDR3 spans 15 amino acids. DNA of the CDR3: TGTGCCAGCAGCTTAGTGGGCGCGAACACCGGGGAGCTGTTTTTT. This encodes CASSLVGANTGELFF.

The rearrangement uses TRBV12-5 and TRBJ1-2, with D possibly TRBD1 on 5 matching bases. V was pared by 11 bases and J by 4 bases, with 14 bases between. Germline V gene data show CDR1 as LGHNT and CDR2 as FRNRAP. The CDR3 extends over 12 amino acids. CDR3 nucleotide sequence: TGTGCTGGATGGGGGGAGAGCTATGGCTACACCTTC. Translation gives CAGWGESYGYTF.

The rearrangement links TRBV2 to TRBJ1-2; tentative D call: TRBD1 (6 bases). Germline loops: CDR1 SNHLY, CDR2 FYNNEI. The ends were cut back, 6 bases at V and 4 bases at J, with 15 bases in the middle. The length of the CDR3 is 14 residues. CDR3 nucleotide sequence: TGTGCCAGCAGGGAACAGGGAAACGGCTATGGCTACACCTTC. It is translated as CASREQGNGYGYTF.

V usage is TRBV12-3 or TRBV12-4 and J usage is TRBJ1-1; no firm D call. The CDR3 runs 13 residues. V lost 7 bases and J lost 5, with 14 bases in between. The CDR3 sequence: CASIKVAVTEAFF. CDR3 DNA: TGTGCCAGCATCAAGGTAGCAGTAACTGAAGCTTTCTTT.

This chain joins TRBV9 and TRBJ2-5, with D hard to call. The CDR3 spans 13 residues. CDR1 is SGDLS and CDR2 is YYNGEE in the germline V gene. The V gene lost 4 bases and the J gene lost 1 base, with 8 bases spanning the gap. In DNA form, the CDR3 reads TGTGCCAGCAGCCGGTCCCCCCAAGAGACCCAGTACTTC. Residues: CASSRSPQETQYF.

The genes are TRBV5-6 and TRBJ2-1, with D possibly being TRBD2 (6 bases). CDR3 length: 16 residues. CDR1 SGHDT and CDR2 YYEEEE come from the germline V gene. V lost 5 bases and J 1 base, leaving 16 bases between the germline ends. CDR3 bases: TGTGCCAGCAGGTCCCGGGGTAGCGGATCCTACAATGAGCAGTTCTTC. This codes for CASRSRGSGSYNEQFF.

The rearrangement uses TRBV4-2 and TRBJ2-2; 11 bases map to TRBD1. CDR3 size: 15 residues. Germline V CDR1 and CDR2: LGHNA, YNFKEQ. V dropped 5 bases and J dropped 4; count of bases not matched to a gene: 3. Here the CDR3 reads CASSLGQGGTGELFF. CDR3 nucleotide sequence: TGTGCCAGCAGCTTGGGACAGGGGGGCACCGGGGAGCTGTTTTTT.

The DNA of the CDR3 is TGTGCCAGTAGTAGTGCCTGGGGGGTCAATCAGCCCCAGCATTTT. Translation gives CASSSAWGVNQPQHF. V is TRBV19 and J is TRBJ1-5; possible D gene TRBD1, 5 bases. Between the trimmed V and J ends, which lost 4 bases and 3 bases, there was a span of 13 bases. There are 15 residues in the CDR3. Germline V lookup: CDR1 LNHDA, CDR2 SQIVND (reference sequence).

V usage is TRBV7-9 and J usage is TRBJ2-1, with a weak D call TRBD2 (5 bases). The CDR3 consists of 14 residues. V was clipped by 1 base and J by 8 bases, with 12 bases between them. Germline V gives CDR1 SEHNR, CDR2 FQNEAQ (reference sequence). The CDR3 reads CASSLESGWHEQFF. CDR3 sequence (DNA): TGTGCCAGCAGCTTAGAGTCGGGGTGGCATGAGCAGTTCTTC. The whole variable domain, remainder taken from reference TRBV7-9 and TRBJ2-1, is DTGVSQNPRHKITKRGQNVTFRCDPISEHNRLYWYRQTLGQGPEFLTYFQNEAQLEKSRLLSDRFSAERPKGSFSTLEIQRTEQGDSAMYLCASSLESGWHEQFFGPGTRLTVL.

This clone was counted only a few times. V is TRBV12-3 or TRBV12-4 and J is TRBJ1-5; 8 nucleotides align to TRBD1. The V gene end was trimmed by 7 bases and the J gene end by 12 bases; junction bases not matched to a gene: 11. The CDR3 contains 13 residues. DNA for the CDR3: TGTGCCAGCACCAGACAGGGGTCAGGACACCAGCATTTT. It specifies CASTRQGSGHQHF.

This clone was detected only a few times. CDR3 nucleotide sequence: TGTGCCAGCAGCTTAGGTGGGAGAGACACCGGGGAGCTGTTTTTT. The encoded protein is CASSLGGRDTGELFF. The V and J genes are TRBV11-3 and TRBJ2-2; tentatively, D is TRBD2 (5 bases). CDR1 is SGHNT and CDR2 is YENEEA in the germline V gene. Trimming took off 1 base at V and 3 bases at J, with 9 bases between the two ends. This CDR3 comprises 15 residues.